The rows below give T cell receptor beta chains drawn from one sample of a study of Ad26.COV2.S vaccination and SARS-CoV-2 variants. The repertoire was sequenced with immunoSEQ multiplex PCR; TCRdb's copy has only in-frame clones and lacks some. Of 400,000 to 450,000 clones in the sample, 75% to 95% were seen once. The material was peripheral blood, obtained in a trial of Ad26.COV2.S vaccine versus placebo. These receptors all stem from a person aged 18 to 59 who received the Ad26.COV2.S COVID-19 vaccine or a placebo. The conserved cysteine and the conserved F or W are not part of the CDR3 here.

j_gene: TRBJ2-2; v_gene: TRBV10-2; CDR3aa: ASSTGLAGTNTGELF
j_gene: TRBJ1-1; v_gene: TRBV14; CDR3aa: ASGRTGRTEAF
j_gene: TRBJ2-7; v_gene: TRBV27; CDR3aa: ASSRTRPEWDYEQY
j_gene: TRBJ2-7; v_gene: TRBV4-2; CDR3aa: ASRQGTSGYEQY
j_gene: TRBJ2-1; v_gene: TRBV9; CDR3aa: ASSVGSSGYNEQF
j_gene: TRBJ2-1; v_gene: TRBV18; CDR3aa: ASSSRGGSTHNEQF
j_gene: TRBJ2-2; v_gene: TRBV27; CDR3aa: ASSLFRLAELNTGELF
j_gene: TRBJ2-6; v_gene: TRBV30; CDR3aa: AWRTSRGTGANVLT
j_gene: TRBJ1-2; v_gene: TRBV4-1; CDR3aa: ASSQFTGYGYT
j_gene: TRBJ2-6; v_gene: TRBV7-2; CDR3aa: ASSYQGTGANVLT
j_gene: TRBJ2-3; v_gene: TRBV2; CDR3aa: ASSGRQIRTDTQY
j_gene: TRBJ2-7; v_gene: TRBV6-5; CDR3aa: ASSLRPLSSYEQY
j_gene: TRBJ2-1; v_gene: TRBV3-1/TRBV3-2; CDR3aa: ASSQGLADPYNEQF
j_gene: TRBJ2-3; v_gene: TRBV7-2; CDR3aa: ASSRPWGGVEDTQY
j_gene: TRBJ1-3; v_gene: TRBV12-3/TRBV12-4; CDR3aa: ASRGQGTNTIY
j_gene: TRBJ1-2; v_gene: TRBV28; CDR3aa: ASSFFGNYGYT
j_gene: TRBJ1-2; v_gene: TRBV4-1; CDR3aa: ASSRQGTGDDYGYT
j_gene: TRBJ2-7; v_gene: TRBV27; CDR3aa: ASSLGGTGVYEQY
j_gene: TRBJ2-2; v_gene: TRBV5-1; CDR3aa: ASSPSGTGPTGELF
j_gene: TRBJ1-3; v_gene: TRBV18; CDR3aa: ASSPQGAGSGNTIY
j_gene: TRBJ2-1; v_gene: TRBV10-3; CDR3aa: AISESNWQGDNEQF
j_gene: TRBJ2-7; v_gene: TRBV7-8; CDR3aa: ATSPPTGGYEQY
j_gene: TRBJ2-1; v_gene: TRBV5-1; CDR3aa: ASSFALADYNEQF
j_gene: TRBJ2-2; v_gene: TRBV5-1; CDR3aa: ASSPQGTNTGELF
j_gene: TRBJ2-7; v_gene: TRBV27; CDR3aa: ASSSSVAVPHYEQY
j_gene: TRBJ2-5; v_gene: TRBV5-1; CDR3aa: ASSFRGLEETQY
j_gene: TRBJ1-1; v_gene: TRBV7-9; CDR3aa: ASSLNLGQNAEAF
j_gene: TRBJ2-3; v_gene: TRBV29-1; CDR3aa: SVSRTGGTDTQY
j_gene: TRBJ2-5; v_gene: TRBV18; CDR3aa: ASSPDRGQTQY
j_gene: TRBJ2-3; v_gene: TRBV3-1/TRBV3-2; CDR3aa: ASSMPGLAGGSIDTQY
j_gene: TRBJ2-3; v_gene: TRBV20-1; CDR3aa: SVPLADTQY
j_gene: TRBJ2-1; v_gene: TRBV6-2/TRBV6-3; CDR3aa: ASSYLLLWGNEQF
j_gene: TRBJ2-1; v_gene: TRBV18; CDR3aa: ASSDGGRGYNEQF